One and the same sample provided the 29 T cell receptor beta chains below, sequenced in a study of blood T cell repertoires in COVID-19. Only in-frame clones appear in the TCRdb table, and some are missing; sequencing was by immunoSEQ multiplex PCR. The data show 250,000 to 400,000 clones, about 87% seen once. The sample taken for sequencing was peripheral blood. These TCRs come from a woman aged 25 to 39 with COVID-19, enrolled during active disease.

CDR3 bases: TGTGCCAGCAGCGGCGGGGTTATCAATCAGCCCCAGCATTTT. It specifies CASSGGVINQPQHF. The chain has TRBV7-9 and TRBJ1-5; D gene unclear. Trimming cost V 5 bases and J 3 bases, with 11 bases left between them. The CDR3 runs to 14 residues. The germline CDR1 and CDR2 sequences are SEHNR and FQNEAQ (reference sequence).

This clone appeared a single time. This chain links TRBV6-4 with TRBJ2-5; D is unresolved. Trimming removed 8 bases from V and 4 bases from J, with 8 bases in between. The CDR3 extends over 11 amino acids. The germline V gene encodes CDR1 MRHNA and CDR2 SNTAGT. CDR3 sequence reads: CASPGGETQYF. CDR3 sequence (DNA): TGTGCCAGCCCGGGTGGAGAGACCCAGTACTTC.

The chain links TRBV4-2 to TRBJ1-6, with TRBD1 matching over 10 bases. The CDR3 consists of 18 residues. The ends lost 2 bases at V and 9 bases at J; junction bases unmatched: 13. The V gene's germline CDR1 is LGHNA and CDR2 YNFKEQ. CDR3 nucleotides: TGTGCCAGCAGCCAACCAACCGGGGGACAGGGGTCAGGTTCACCCCTCCACTTT. Amino acid sequence: CASSQPTGGQGSGSPLHF.

The rearrangement links TRBV6-2 or TRBV6-3 to TRBJ2-7, with a tentative D call TRBD2 (5 bases). CDR1 MNHEY and CDR2 SVGEGT come from the germline V gene. This CDR3 is built from 16 residues. Trimming stripped 2 bases from V and 3 bases from J, with 17 bases between. CDR3 DNA: TGTGCCAGCAGTTACCGGATTTCAGAGGGTCGCTACGAGCAGTACTTC. Translated: CASSYRISEGRYEQYF.

The rearrangement joins TRBV27 to TRBJ2-5, with TRBD1 as a possible D gene (5 bases). Trimming pared 3 bases from V and 2 bases from J, leaving 7 bases between. Germline V gene sequence: CDR1 MNHEY, CDR2 SMNVEV (reference sequence). The CDR3 totals 13 residues. The CDR3 loop reads CASSFREQETQYF. The CDR3 region has the DNA TGTGCCAGCAGTTTCAGGGAACAAGAGACCCAGTACTTC.

The sample holds one count of this clone. The chain uses TRBV6-5 and TRBJ1-1, with D hard to call. The CDR3 is 11 residues long. Germline loops: CDR1 MNHEY, CDR2 SVGAGI. The germline V and J ends were trimmed by 6 bases and 6 bases, with 8 bases remaining between them. CDR3 DNA sequence: TGTGCCAGCAGAGCAGCGGCTGAAGCTTTCTTT. This gives the protein CASRAAAEAFF.

This sequence joins TRBV15 and TRBJ1-2; D is unclear. Germline assignment: CDR1 LNHNV and CDR2 YYDKDF (reference sequence). Trimming shortened V by 6 bases and J by 5 bases, and 19 bases separated the two germline ends. This CDR3 comprises 15 residues. In nucleotides, the CDR3 is TGTGCCACCAGTCAAGAGCCGCCGGGAGTGTATGGCTACACCTTC. The encoded protein is CATSQEPPGVYGYTF.

The rearrangement joins TRBV19 to TRBJ2-2, with D possibly TRBD1 on 6 matching bases. The CDR3 is 14 amino acids. The germline gives CDR1 LNHDA, CDR2 SQIVND (reference sequence). Trimming shortened V by 6 bases and J by 3 bases, and 11 bases separated the two germline ends. CDR3 nucleotide sequence: TGTGCCAGTAGCCACAGGGCCGACACCGGGGAGCTGTTTTTT. Protein: CASSHRADTGELFF. Filled out from reference TRBV19 and TRBJ2-2, the complete variable domain reads DGGITQSPKYLFRKEGQNVTLSCEQNLNHDAMYWYRQDPGQGLRLIYYSQIVNDFQKGDIAEGYSVSREKKESFPLTVTSAQKNPTAFYLCASSHRADTGELFFGEGSRLTVL.

This chain links TRBV6-6 with TRBJ2-5, with D possibly TRBD2 on 7 matching bases. Trimming took off 6 bases at V and 5 bases at J, with 16 bases between the two ends. This CDR3 spans 14 amino acids. Germline V CDR1 and CDR2: MNHNY, SVGAGI (reference sequence). The DNA for the CDR3 is TGTGCCAGCAGGAAGGGGGGGCTAGGTGAGACCCAGTACTTC. It is translated as CASRKGGLGETQYF.

The V call is TRBV2, the J call TRBJ1-1, with D possibly TRBD1 on 5 matching bases. This CDR3 contains 15 residues. Looked up from germline, CDR1 is SNHLY and CDR2 is FYNNEI. Trimming pared 6 bases from V and 1 base from J, leaving 15 bases between. The CDR3 here is CASSPSGRANTEAFF. DNA of the CDR3: TGTGCCAGCAGCCCTTCGGGCAGGGCGAACACTGAAGCTTTCTTT.

The genes are TRBV11-3 and TRBJ2-2; D unresolved. The CDR3 loop spans 17 amino acids. Between the trimmed V and J ends, which lost 5 bases and 0 bases, there was a span of 16 bases. Per germline, CDR1 SGHNT and CDR2 YENEEA. CDR3 protein: CASSPMSSYANTGELFF. CDR3 bases: TGTGCCAGCAGCCCTATGTCTAGTTATGCGAACACCGGGGAGCTGTTTTTT.

This chain uses TRBV6-6 with TRBJ2-1; tentative D call: TRBD1 (6 bases). From germline, CDR1 is MNHNY and CDR2 SVGAGI (reference sequence). Trimming took off 8 bases at V and 4 bases at J, with 12 bases between the two ends. The CDR3 totals 13 residues. Here the CDR3 reads CASGLGGYNEQFF. The CDR3 DNA reads as TGTGCCAGCGGGCTAGGGGGTTACAATGAGCAGTTCTTC.

Details on this clone: Other DNA sequences in this specimen translate into the identical CDR3. J is TRBJ1-5 and V is TRBV6-5, with 7 bases matching TRBD1. CDR3 size: 13 residues. CDR1 is MNHEY and CDR2 is SVGAGI in the germline V gene. Unmatched junction bases numbered 4, after V lost 5 bases and J lost 6 bases. The CDR3 DNA is TGTGCCAGCAGTAGCTACAGGGGTCAGCCCCAGCATTTT. Translating it yields CASSSYRGQPQHF.

This rearrangement joins TRBV4-3 to TRBJ2-7, with unresolved D. Germline lookup yields CDR1 LGHNA and CDR2 YSLEER. CDR3 size: 13 residues. V dropped 0 bases and J dropped 1 base, with 4 bases sitting between them. The CDR3 spells CASSQDQSYEQYF. The CDR3, as DNA: TGCGCCAGCAGCCAAGATCAGTCCTACGAGCAGTACTTC.

This chain links TRBV19 with TRBJ1-5, with 8 bases identical to TRBD1. This CDR3 has 14 residues. Trimming at V came to 5 bases and at J to 3 bases, leaving 3 bases not matched to a gene. CDR1 and CDR2 from the germline V gene are LNHDA and SQIVND (reference sequence). CDR3 in amino acids: CASSPTGANQPQHF. CDR3 DNA: TGTGCCAGTAGTCCGACAGGGGCCAATCAGCCCCAGCATTTT.

The count of this clone is one. The rearrangement links TRBV28 to TRBJ2-1; D might be TRBD2 (6 bases). Between the trimmed V and J ends, which lost 7 bases and 8 bases, there was a span of 21 bases. The CDR3 is 15 residues long. The germline V gene encodes CDR1 MDHEN and CDR2 SYDVKM. The CDR3 nucleotides read TGTGCCAGCAACATACCGGGACTCGCGAAGGATGAGCAGTTCTTC. Its protein is CASNIPGLAKDEQFF.

V is TRBV11-2 and J is TRBJ1-1; D call uncertain. The germline gives CDR1 SGHAT, CDR2 FQNNGV. This CDR3 contains 16 residues. Trimming left V 6 bases short and J 1 base short, with 18 bases between. The CDR3 here is CASSLAVGSGNTEAFF. The DNA of the CDR3 is TGTGCCAGCAGTCTGGCGGTTGGTTCCGGGAACACTGAAGCTTTCTTT. Full variable domain (outside the CDR3, taken from reference TRBV11-2 and TRBJ1-1): EAGVAQSPRYKIIEKRQSVAFWCNPISGHATLYWYQQILGQGPKLLIQFQNNGVVDDSQLPKDRFSAERLKGVDSTLKIQPAKLEDSAVYLCASSLAVGSGNTEAFFGQGTRLTVV.

CDR3 region: CASSSTGSRSNQPQHF. The CDR3 DNA reads as TGTGCCAGTAGTTCTACAGGGAGTAGAAGCAATCAGCCCCAGCATTTT. The chain employs TRBV19 and TRBJ1-5, with a weak D call TRBD1 (6 bases). Germline V lookup: CDR1 LNHDA, CDR2 SQIVND (reference sequence). The CDR3 is 16 residues long. The V end was cut by 5 bases, the J end by 1 base, with 15 bases between.

CDR3 in amino acids: CASSPGQVGDSPLHF. In DNA, the CDR3 is TGTGCCAGTAGCCCTGGTCAGGTTGGTGATTCACCCCTCCACTTT. The chain is built from TRBV19 and TRBJ1-6; D gene ambiguous. V lost 6 bases and J lost 8, with 17 bases in between. Per germline, CDR1 LNHDA and CDR2 SQIVND (reference sequence). This CDR3 has 15 amino acids. Using reference TRBV19 and TRBJ1-6 for the parts outside the CDR3, the full variable domain is DGGITQSPKYLFRKEGQNVTLSCEQNLNHDAMYWYRQDPGQGLRLIYYSQIVNDFQKGDIAEGYSVSREKKESFPLTVTSAQKNPTAFYLCASSPGQVGDSPLHFGNGTRLTVT.

This chain uses TRBV2 with TRBJ2-4; 11 nucleotides agree with TRBD1. Germline V gives CDR1 SNHLY, CDR2 FYNNEI. V lost 6 bases and J lost 4; bases outside the gene matches: 5. The CDR3 length is 15 residues. CDR3 protein: CASRADRGLKNIQYF. The CDR3 DNA reads as TGTGCCAGCAGAGCGGACAGGGGGCTTAAAAACATTCAGTACTTC.

CDR3 sequence reads: CASSPGTSGIGELFF. The CDR3 region has the DNA TGCGCCAGCAGCCCCGGGACTAGCGGGATCGGGGAGCTGTTTTTT. The chain carries TRBV5-1 and TRBJ2-2; 13 nucleotides align to TRBD2. CDR1 and CDR2 from the germline V gene are SGHRS and YFSETQ. This CDR3 has 15 amino acids. V was clipped by 4 bases and J by 7 bases; unmatched bases: 4.

The rearrangement joins TRBV6-4 to TRBJ2-2; possibly TRBD1 for D (5 bases). Germline CDR1 MRHNA, CDR2 SNTAGT. CDR3 length: 13 residues. Between the trimmed V and J ends, which lost 4 bases and 6 bases, there was a span of 9 bases. The DNA for the CDR3 is TGTGCCAGCAGTGCCACAGGATCCGGGGAGCTGTTTTTT. It encodes CASSATGSGELFF.

The chain carries TRBV6-5 and TRBJ2-7, with 9 nucleotides matching TRBD1. The CDR3 length is 14 residues. Losses at the gene ends were 6 bases for V and 1 base for J; bases not matched to a gene: 4. The germline V gene encodes CDR1 MNHEY and CDR2 SVGAGI. DNA for the CDR3: TGTGCCAGCAGGGTGGGACAGGGATCCTACGAGCAGTACGTC. It codes for CASRVGQGSYEQYV.

V usage is TRBV15 and J usage is TRBJ2-5, with a weak D call TRBD1 (6 bases). This CDR3 comprises 15 residues. The V gene lost 2 bases and the J gene lost 5 bases, with 15 bases spanning the gap. CDR1 is LNHNV and CDR2 is YYDKDF in the germline V gene (reference sequence). CDR3 in amino acids: CATSRPARGGETQYF. The CDR3 DNA sequence: TGTGCCACCAGCAGACCTGCCAGGGGCGGGGAGACCCAGTACTTC.

This sequence joins TRBV19 and TRBJ2-1, with D perhaps TRBD2 (6 bases). The ends were cut back, 5 bases at V and 0 bases at J, with 20 bases in the middle. The CDR3 contains 18 residues. The germline gives CDR1 LNHDA, CDR2 SQIVND (reference sequence). The CDR3 coding sequence is TGTGCCAGTAGTGGCGGCGGGGATGCGGTAAGCTCCTACAATGAGCAGTTCTTC. Protein product: CASSGGGDAVSSYNEQFF.

This clone was recorded only once. The V call is TRBV5-6, the J call TRBJ1-2, with TRBD1 as a possible D gene (5 bases). The CDR3 contains 13 residues. The V gene's germline CDR1 is SGHDT and CDR2 YYEEEE. Trimming removed 0 bases at V and 6 bases at J, with 9 bases between. The CDR3 sequence is CASSLVGVDGYTF. The CDR3 DNA follows: TGTGCCAGCAGCTTGGTAGGGGTGGATGGCTACACCTTC.

Note on this clone: This same CDR3 is encoded by further DNA sequences in the sample. V and J are TRBV6-1 and TRBJ1-1; 8 bases map to TRBD1. The V and J ends lost 1 base and 4 bases, in that order; junction bases with no gene match: 2. Per the germline V gene, CDR1 is MNHNS and CDR2 is SASEGT. This CDR3 is 14 amino acids long. CDR3 DNA: TGTGCCAGCAGTGAAGGAACAGGGGGCACTGAAGCTTTCTTT. The encoded protein is CASSEGTGGTEAFF.

The chain recombines TRBV19 with TRBJ1-5; D call uncertain. The germline CDR1 and CDR2 sequences are LNHDA and SQIVND (reference sequence). With 1 base removed from V and 0 bases from J, the gap between germline ends came to 10 bases. The CDR3 is made up of 16 amino acids. CDR3 in amino acids: CASSIGRGYSNQPQHF. The CDR3 region has the DNA TGTGCCAGTAGTATAGGACGCGGCTATAGCAATCAGCCCCAGCATTTT.

The chain joins TRBV5-6 to TRBJ2-5, with 13 bases matching TRBD2. The germline gives CDR1 SGHDT, CDR2 YYEEEE. The CDR3 loop spans 15 amino acids. Trimming took 1 base from V and 6 from J; bases not matched to a gene: 3. CDR3 sequence (DNA): TGTGCCAGCAGCTTGAGGACTAGCGGGGGTAAGACCCAGTACTTC. Translating gives CASSLRTSGGKTQYF.